Below are 30 T cell receptor beta chains sequenced from a single sample in a study of blood T cells in healthy people across ages. A second about 7 to 11 cycle PCR used barcoded and J-beta primers. TCRdb re-called the 5' RACE reads with MiXCR, one entry per CDR3 protein. The sample has roughly 1,300,000 distinct CDR3 sequences, almost 60% seen once. Sequenced: blood. These receptors all stem from a man aged 18 to 30 in good health.

V is TRBV7-9 and J is TRBJ1-1; D gene unclear. The CDR3 has 15 residues. The V end was cut by 5 bases, the J end by 0 bases, with 13 bases between. Germline lookup yields CDR1 SEHNR and CDR2 FQNEAQ (reference sequence). This CDR3 reads CASSPRQFMNTEAFF. For the CDR3, the DNA is TGTGCCAGCAGCCCCCGTCAATTTATGAACACTGAAGCTTTCTTT.

V gene TRBV6-1 combines with J gene TRBJ1-3; no definite D call. Germline values: CDR1 MNHNS, CDR2 SASEGT. The ends were cut back, 3 bases at V and 1 base at J, with 10 bases in the middle. The CDR3 is 15 amino acids. CDR3 DNA sequence: TGTGCCAGCAGTGACGGACCCCGGTCTGGAAACACCATATATTTT. It yields the protein CASSDGPRSGNTIYF.

V gene TRBV27 combines with J gene TRBJ2-7; unclear D gene. The CDR3 covers 13 residues. CDR1 and CDR2 from the germline V gene are MNHEY and SMNVEV (reference sequence). V lost 5 bases to trimming and J lost 3 bases, with 11 bases between them. The CDR3 sequence is CASSALAVYEQYF. The CDR3 DNA reads as TGTGCCAGCAGTGCTCTGGCGGTCTACGAGCAGTACTTC.

This rearrangement joins TRBV6-4 to TRBJ2-1, with TRBD2 matching over 10 bases. The V gene's germline CDR1 is MRHNA and CDR2 SNTAGT. CDR3 length: 16 amino acids. J lost 4 bases, V lost 5 bases, and 8 bases had no gene match. Here the CDR3 DNA reads TGTGCCAGCAGTTCGTGGACTAGCGGAGATTACAATGAGCAGTTCTTC. It codes for CASSSWTSGDYNEQFF.

The CDR3 protein is CSALREGGYGYTF. The CDR3 nucleotides are TGCAGTGCTTTAAGAGAGGGGGGGTATGGCTACACCTTC. V usage is TRBV20-1 and J usage is TRBJ1-2; the D gene is possibly TRBD1 (6 bases). The CDR3 totals 13 residues. Germline V gene sequence: CDR1 DFQATT, CDR2 SNEGSKA (reference sequence). Trimming took off 5 bases at V and 5 bases at J, with 15 bases between the two ends.

The chain employs TRBV7-2 and TRBJ1-1, with D hard to call. V was shortened by 2 bases and J by 4 bases, with 11 bases between the two germline ends. The CDR3 is 14 amino acids. Germline CDR1 SGHTA, CDR2 FQGNSA. CDR3: CASSLMVGGTEAFF. The CDR3 nucleotides are TGTGCCAGCAGCTTAATGGTGGGCGGCACTGAAGCTTTCTTT.

This rearrangement joins TRBV20-1 to TRBJ1-4, with D hard to call. The CDR3 spans 12 residues. Germline CDR1 is DFQATT and CDR2 is SNEGSKA (reference sequence). The V and J ends lost 0 bases and 11 bases respectively, with 10 bases between them. The CDR3: CSARDAQLKLFF. The CDR3 coding sequence is TGCAGTGCTAGAGACGCCCAGTTGAAACTGTTTTTT.

The CDR3 DNA is TGTGCCAGCAGTTACTCGAGGGGACTAGCGGAAGTCGGAGGTACAGATACGCAGTATTTT. Protein sequence: CASSYSRGLAEVGGTDTQYF. The chain uses TRBV6-5 and TRBJ2-3; 11 bases are shared with TRBD2. Per germline, CDR1 MNHEY and CDR2 SVGAGI. V was pared by 0 bases and J by 3 bases, with 14 bases of the junction left unmatched. The CDR3 covers 20 residues.

This chain links TRBV7-9 with TRBJ1-2, with TRBD1 identical over 10 bases. CDR1 SEHNR and CDR2 FQNEAQ come from the germline V gene (reference sequence). The CDR3 totals 16 residues. Germline trimming cut 6 bases from V and 4 bases from J; bases unmatched to any gene: 11. The DNA for the CDR3 is TGTGCCAGCAGTTTGGGACAGGGGCTAATCCTCTATGGCTACACCTTC. It specifies CASSLGQGLILYGYTF.

This clonotype was recorded once. The chain links TRBV28 to TRBJ1-1; D gene ambiguous. Germline loops: CDR1 MDHEN, CDR2 SYDVKM. With 2 bases removed from V and 1 base from J, the gap between germline ends came to 14 bases. This CDR3 region has 16 residues. The CDR3 sequence is CASSLTPKKPNTEAFF. CDR3 sequence (DNA): TGTGCCAGCAGTTTAACCCCCAAGAAACCGAACACTGAAGCTTTCTTT.

In this sample, this clonotype turned up a few times. The rearrangement links TRBV12-3 or TRBV12-4 to TRBJ2-7; a weak D match, TRBD2 (5 bases). Trimming shortened V by 2 bases and J by 6 bases, and 11 bases separated the two germline ends. This CDR3 contains 13 residues. The CDR3 protein is CASSLLRVGEQYF. The DNA of the CDR3 is TGTGCCAGCAGTTTATTGCGGGTTGGCGAGCAGTACTTC.

The V and J genes are TRBV4-1 and TRBJ1-2, with TRBD1 matching 7 bases. This CDR3 has 15 residues. Trimming at V came to 2 bases and at J to 8 bases, leaving 11 bases not matched to a gene. Germline CDR1 and CDR2: MGHRA and YSYEKL. CDR3 sequence (DNA): TGCGCCAGCAGCCAACCTGTGGACAGGTTGTGGGGCTACACCTTC. Protein product: CASSQPVDRLWGYTF.

V usage is TRBV6-5 and J usage is TRBJ2-5, with 7 bases fitting TRBD1. TRBJ2-7 explains the end of the DNA better; the J call may be wrong. This CDR3 is 12 amino acids long. The germline V gene encodes CDR1 MNHEY and CDR2 SVGAGI. The CDR3 DNA reads as TGTGCCAGCAACTACAGGGGCGACGAGCAGTACTTC. Its translation: CASNYRGDEQYF.

This rearrangement joins TRBV9 to TRBJ2-4, with 7 bases aligning to TRBD2. The J call may not be correct, given that the DNA end is closer to TRBJ2-7. Germline V lookup: CDR1 SGDLS, CDR2 YYNGEE. The CDR3 length is 15 residues. The CDR3 is CASSPRQRGLYEQYF. CDR3 coding DNA: TGTGCCAGCAGCCCCCGCCAGCGGGGACTCTACGAGCAGTACTTC.

The rearrangement joins TRBV4-2 to TRBJ2-6; 9 positions match TRBD1. CDR1 and CDR2 from the germline V gene are LGHNA and YNFKEQ. J lost 1 base, V lost 1 base, and 14 bases had no gene match. The CDR3 has 21 amino acids. The CDR3 bases are TGTGCCAGCAGCCAAGTAGTGCTCCGGGACAGGGTGGTTTCTGGGGCCAACGTCCTGACTTTC. This gives the protein CASSQVVLRDRVVSGANVLTF.

V gene TRBV5-1 combines with J gene TRBJ2-1, with TRBD2 identical over 7 bases. The junction had 5 bases not matched to a gene; V was cut back by 0 bases and J by 2 bases. CDR3 size: 16 residues. Per the germline V gene, CDR1 is SGHRS and CDR2 is YFSETQ. CDR3 in amino acids: CASSLGGSRAYNEQFF. In DNA form, the CDR3 reads TGCGCCAGCAGCTTGGGCGGGAGCAGGGCCTACAATGAGCAGTTCTTC.

The chain employs TRBV29-1 and TRBJ1-2, with a tentative D call TRBD1 (6 bases). This CDR3 contains 12 residues. Germline CDR1 SQVTM, CDR2 ANQGSEA. The V gene lost 4 bases and the J gene lost 6 bases, with 12 bases spanning the gap. CDR3 nucleotides: TGCAGCGTTGCGCGGGGGCGGGATGGCTACACCTTC. Protein product: CSVARGRDGYTF.

This chain connects TRBV29-1 to TRBJ2-1; 11 bases align to TRBD2. The CDR3 is 14 amino acids. Trimming at V came to 6 bases and at J to 9 bases, leaving 10 bases not matched to a gene. The germline CDR1 and CDR2 sequences are SQVTM and ANQGSEA. DNA for the CDR3: TGCAGCGTCGAAAATAGCGGGAGGGCGGGTGAGCAGTTCTTC. It encodes CSVENSGRAGEQFF.

This chain uses TRBV27 with TRBJ2-1; no definite D call. From germline, CDR1 is MNHEY and CDR2 SMNVEV (reference sequence). The CDR3 length is 11 residues. CDR3 DNA sequence: TGTTGTGCAAGCTCCTACAATGAGCAGTTCTTC. This sequence encodes CCASSYNEQFF.

This clonotype was observed a handful of times. The V and J genes are TRBV6-2 or TRBV6-3 and TRBJ2-7, with D unclear. The CDR3 has 13 amino acids. Trimming cost V 6 bases and J 5 bases, with 14 bases left between them. Per the germline V gene, CDR1 is MNHEY and CDR2 is SVGEGT. For the CDR3, the DNA is TGTGCCAGCAGGCAAACTACCTATCACGAGCAGTACTTC. Amino acid sequence: CASRQTTYHEQYF.

This chain joins TRBV20-1 and TRBJ2-1; 9 bases line up with TRBD2. J was trimmed by 6 bases and V by 1 base; bases with no gene match: 4. Germline CDR1 DFQATT, CDR2 SNEGSKA (reference sequence). CDR3 length: 14 residues. The CDR3 loop is CSARVVAGVNEQFF. CDR3 bases: TGCAGTGCTAGAGTAGTAGCGGGGGTCAATGAGCAGTTCTTC.

V is TRBV3-1 and J is TRBJ2-1; 8 bases match TRBD2. With 1 base clipped from V and 4 bases from J, the junction kept 18 bases outside the gene matches. This CDR3 region has 20 residues. Germline values: CDR1 LGHDT, CDR2 YNNKEL (reference sequence). CDR3 DNA sequence: TGTGCCAGCAGCCAAGCAGTCCCTCTTCAGCGGGAGAGAGGTTACAATGAGCAGTTCTTC. The encoded protein is CASSQAVPLQRERGYNEQFF.

For the CDR3, the DNA is TGTGCCAGCAGTTTATTTGGACAGGGGGGAGACGACAATGAGCAGTTCTTC. Translating gives CASSLFGQGGDDNEQFF. The chain joins TRBV12-3 or TRBV12-4 to TRBJ2-1, with 10 nucleotides matching TRBD1. J was trimmed by 5 bases and V by 2 bases; bases with no gene match: 9. There are 17 residues in the CDR3.

This clonotype was detected only a few times. The rearrangement joins TRBV12-5 to TRBJ2-1, with D possibly TRBD1 on 5 matching bases. V was pared by 1 base and J by 3 bases, with 10 bases between. This CDR3 comprises 15 residues. Germline loops: CDR1 LGHNT, CDR2 FRNRAP. The CDR3 DNA follows: TGTGCTAGTGGTTTGGGGCCACAGGTCTACAATGAGCAGTTCTTC. This encodes CASGLGPQVYNEQFF.

A word on this clonotype: One end of the junction varies from germline; a read error may be responsible. The genes are TRBV11-2 and TRBJ2-7, with a weak D call TRBD1 (6 bases). The germline V gene encodes CDR1 SGHAT and CDR2 FQNNGV. The CDR3 has 14 residues. This CDR3 is CACSLESQGNQQYF. The DNA for the CDR3 is TGTGCCTGCAGCTTAGAATCCCAGGGGAACCAGCAGTACTTC.

This clonotype has more than one count but fewer than ten. The V call is TRBV2, the J call TRBJ2-1; TRBD2 is a possible D gene (6 bases). V was cut by 11 bases and J by 6 bases, with 17 bases left in between. This CDR3 comprises 13 residues. The V gene's germline CDR1 is SNHLY and CDR2 FYNNEI. The CDR3 sequence: CACPGVSSNEQFF. CDR3 coding DNA: TGTGCCTGCCCGGGGGTCTCCAGCAATGAGCAGTTCTTC. Together with reference TRBV2 and TRBJ2-1, the CDR3 gives the full variable domain: EPEVTQTPSHQVTQMGQEVILRCVPISNHLYFYWYRQILGQKVEFLVSFYNNEISEKSEIFDDQFSVERPDGSNFTLKIRSTKLEDSAMYFCACPGVSSNEQFFGPGTRLTVL.

The chain joins TRBV12-3 or TRBV12-4 to TRBJ1-3, with D possibly matching TRBD1 (6 bases). V was clipped by 4 bases and J by 4 bases, with 11 bases between them. The length of the CDR3 is 14 residues. The CDR3, as DNA: TGTGCCAGCAGTTCGGACAGCCCGGGAAACACCATATATTTT. It is translated as CASSSDSPGNTIYF.

This chain uses TRBV12-5 with TRBJ1-1; D is ambiguous. CDR1 is LGHNT and CDR2 is FRNRAP in the germline V gene. The CDR3 runs 12 residues. V lost 6 bases, J lost 6 bases, and 11 bases lay in between. CDR3 region: CASGRGRAEAFF. In nucleotides, the CDR3 is TGTGCTAGTGGCCGTGGTCGGGCTGAAGCTTTCTTT.

This chain links TRBV27 with TRBJ2-5, with no clear D. Matching the DNA end better, TRBJ2-7 makes the J call doubtful. The CDR3 runs 13 residues. Germline V lookup: CDR1 MNHEY, CDR2 SMNVEV (reference sequence). This chain's CDR3 is CASAPGGLVEQYF. The CDR3 region has the DNA TGTGCCAGCGCCCCGGGTGGTCTGGTCGAGCAGTACTTC.

Only a few counts were recorded for this clonotype. This chain uses TRBV15 with TRBJ2-4, with a possible D match to TRBD2 (7 bases). The tail of the sequence fits TRBJ2-7 better, so the J call may be wrong. This CDR3 is built from 14 residues. From germline, CDR1 is LNHNV and CDR2 YYDKDF (reference sequence). CDR3 sequence (DNA): TGTGCCACCAGCAGAGGGGGGGGGCCCAGCGAGCAGTACTTC. Residues: CATSRGGGPSEQYF.